The present T cell receptor beta chain was sequenced within a study of metastatic and nonmetastatic thyroid tumors (dated by TCRdb to 2018 to 2020). Regarding the research as a whole: The researchers compared repertoires between peripheral blood samples and tumor or nodule tissue samples from patients with malignant or benign thyroid disease. Results the study describes overall, beyond this receptor: In both blood and tumor samples, malignant tumors were reported to have significantly higher TCR beta diversity than benign nodules.

From a lookup of the germline V gene, CDR1 and CDR2 are MDHEN and SYDVKM. The CDR3 measures 17 amino acids from cysteine to phenylalanine. The read is trimmed to its CDR3 DNA, 51 bases read in frame from base 1. V and J are truncated by 6 bases and 9 bases respectively, leaving an intervening sequence of 24 bases. The library relied on PCR. Sequencing was carried out with an Illumina HiSeq 4000. High-throughput sequencing was used to profile the TCR beta-chain CDR3 region of each patient. From the authors' description of their analysis: Drawing on CDR3 differences between clinicopathological groups, the researchers built a classifier meant to tell apart patients with distant-metastatic papillary thyroid cancer. To measure repertoire diversity the researchers used the Shannon index, while the Morisita-Horn index served to gauge how similar the tumor and blood repertoires were. The public reads were quality trimmed at Q25 with fastp and then assembled into clones with MiXCR by TCRdb, keeping productive beta chains. The V and J calls shown here were made by TCRdb, not taken from the authors' results. For this sample there are 45,000 to 65,000 clones; about 20% appear just once. Jointly, the top ten make up under 4.5% of the sample.

This clone was recorded many times. What antigen it recognizes has not been identified. No per-base quality is available; no much larger clone lies one base away. Before undergoing thyroid surgery, none of the patients had been given any kind of treatment. The study retrospectively analysed patient clinical samples collected from 2012 to 2018 using T-cell receptor beta sequencing. The sequenced material came from blood. The sequence links TRBV28 to TRBJ1-6; the D gene is perhaps TRBD1, on 5 matching bases. This receptor was obtained from a female donor with papillary thyroid cancer or a benign thyroid nodule (not recorded which). Some clones in this sample may be carry-over from other donors' samples. The CDR3 is CASSRTGDGPKGSPLHF. Here is the DNA: TGTGCCAGCAGCCGAACTGGGGACGGACCAAAGGGTTCACCCCTCCACTTT.